This T cell receptor (beta chain) was sequenced for a study of cytomegalovirus exposure and HLA in healthy donors. Study findings and constraints: The study listed 150 to 200 cytomegalovirus-associated TCR beta chains.

The PCR ran on 60 Vbeta and 13 Jbeta primers. Profiling relied on immunoSEQ multiplex PCR, and the TCRdb table lists in-frame clones only, not all of them. The sample lists more than 80,000 clones, roughly 80% seen once, with roughly 3.7% in the top ten. Remarks on this clone: Its antigen remains unidentified.

The sequenced sample was PBMCs. The receptor comes from a man aged 55 to 70 in good health and CMV-seronegative.

The CDR3 reads CASSIVGGTGVGEQFF. The CDR3 nucleotides read TGTGCCAGTAGTATTGTAGGGGGGACAGGGGTCGGTGAGCAGTTCTTC. The chain combines TRBV19 with TRBJ2-1, with 10 nucleotides matching TRBD1. Unmatched junction bases numbered 11, after V lost 3 bases and J lost 9 bases. The V gene's germline CDR1 is LNHDA and CDR2 SQIVND (reference sequence). The CDR3 runs to 16 residues.